This TCR beta chain was retrieved from a study of cytomegalovirus exposure and HLA in healthy donors. About the study: The use of the same platform for the approximately 130 validation repertoires and the roughly 670 first-cohort repertoires was reported by a later analysis. The study, taken as a whole, reports: Confirmation was obtained in vitro that a few CMV-associated chains are specific for CMV antigens. A list of 150 or so TCR beta chains associated with cytomegalovirus was given. Among TCR sequences, most were rare, though some public TCRs appeared in many donors.

Method: immunoSEQ multiplex PCR; TCRdb's copy keeps in-frame clones and lacks some. The repertoire includes about 98,000 clones, roughly 84% of them detected once, and less than 7.5% sits in the top ten. As to this clone: Its antigen is as yet unknown.

Germline loops: CDR1 SNHLY, CDR2 FYNNEI. This CDR3 spans 13 amino acids. Trimming removed 11 bases from V and 1 base from J; junction bases left unmatched: 5. The V and J genes are TRBV2 and TRBJ1-1, with 9 bases matching TRBD1. This clonotype originated in a man aged 18 to 29 in good health and CMV-seropositive. Sequenced: PBMCs. The CDR3 nucleotides read TGTGCCGGGGACAGGGTCGGGAACACTGAAGCTTTCTTT. Translation: CAGDRVGNTEAFF.